This T cell receptor (beta chain) derives from a study of persistence of HIV-infected CD4 T cells. Study overall: Isolated cells were CMV- and HIV-1 Gag-responding CD4+ T cells.

Cells were stimulated with overlapping HIV-1 Gag 15-mer peptides. CD40L-negative CD69-negative CD45RO-high memory CD4+ T cells were sorted as populations depleted of antigen-responding cells. These HIV-1-infected adults initiated suppressive ART in chronic infection. Stimulated PBMCs had first been depleted of CD8+ T cells. Findings and caveats of the study: Antigen-responding cells were enriched for degenerate expanded CDR3beta sequences.

There are 19 residues in the CDR3. Germline values: CDR1 LGHNA, CDR2 YSLEER. The ends lost 1 base at V and 6 bases at J; junction bases unmatched: 13. Worth noting for this clone: Its antigen is as yet unknown.

This was the immunoSEQ version 4 assay in survey mode. Produced via immunoSEQ multiplex PCR; TCRdb's table is partial and in-frame only. The data show approximately 34,000 clones, roughly four fifths seen once. The TCR was taken from an adult woman with HIV who was CMV-seropositive. Here the sequenced sample was CD4+ T cells sorted from PBMCs after roughly 18-hour stimulation, taken from a patient who received antiretroviral therapy. The J gene is TRBJ1-6, the V gene TRBV4-3, with TRBD1 matching over 9 bases. The CDR3 DNA follows: TGCGCCAGCAGCCAAGCCCTGCCGGGACAGGGATTCAGTAATTCACCCCTCCACTTT. It encodes CASSQALPGQGFSNSPLHF.